The rows below give T cell receptor beta chains drawn from one sample of a study of circulating and synovial CD4+ cells in juvenile arthritis. Sequenced by immunoSEQ multiplex PCR; TCRdb stores in-frame clones only, minus some. The sample includes about 16,000 clones, around nine tenths of them seen just once. The specimen sequenced was CD4+ T cells from blood. These receptors were obtained from a human donor with juvenile idiopathic arthritis. Each CDR3 is given with its conserved first and last residue. D genes are given only for firm matches. Clone size, where shown, is once, few, many, or a class for clones that have expanded.

CASKYRGPTDTQYF | TGTGCCAGTAAATACAGGGGCCCCACAGATACGCAGTATTTT | TRBJ2-3 | TRBV19 | . | TRBD1
CASSLSTGTYNEQFF | TGTGCCAGCAGCTTATCGACGGGTACCTACAATGAGCAGTTCTTC | TRBJ2-1 | TRBV7-2 | . | .
CTVGGASYEQYF | TGCACCGTTGGCGGGGCTTCCTACGAGCAGTACTTC | TRBJ2-7 | TRBV29-1 | . | .
CASSPSRDSGANVLTF | TGTGCCAGCAGCCCGAGTCGGGACTCTGGGGCCAACGTCCTGACTTTC | TRBJ2-6 | TRBV7-9 | . | .
CAIRISLGDEQYF | TGTGCCATCAGAATCTCCTTAGGGGACGAGCAGTACTTC | TRBJ2-7 | TRBV10-3 | once | .
CASPDRGSYNSPLHF | TGTGCCTCTCCGGACAGGGGCTCCTATAATTCCCCCCTCCACTTT | TRBJ1-6 | TRBV19 | . | TRBD1
CASSPTEQGTGNTIYF | TGCGCCAGCAGCCCGACCGAACAGGGGACAGGAAACACCATATATTTT | TRBJ1-3 | TRBV5-1 | . | TRBD1
CASSRTLRLAEETQYF | TGTGCCAGCAGCCGCACCCTCAGACTAGCGGAAGAGACCCAGTACTTC | TRBJ2-5 | TRBV2 | . | TRBD2
CASSQEIGGAGSYGYTF | TGCGCCAGCAGCCAAGAGATAGGAGGGGCTGGGAGTTATGGCTACACCTTC | TRBJ1-2 | TRBV4-1 | . | .
CASRLGSGGTEAFF | TGTGCAAGTCGCTTGGGATCAGGGGGCACTGAAGCTTTCTTT | TRBJ1-1 | TRBV12-2 | . | .
CASSAGDSATEKLFF | TGTGCCAGCAGCGCCGGGGACAGCGCTACTGAAAAACTGTTTTTT | TRBJ1-4 | TRBV7-9 | . | TRBD1
CASSRKGGEAFF | TGTGCCAGCAGCCGTAAAGGGGGCGAAGCTTTCTTT | TRBJ1-1 | TRBV27 | . | TRBD1
CASSQDLAGNGYTF | TGCGCCAGCAGCCAAGATTTGGCAGGAAATGGCTACACCTTC | TRBJ1-2 | TRBV4-3 | . | .
CASSWQGYGTEAFF | TGTGCCAGCAGTTGGCAGGGGTATGGCACTGAAGCTTTCTTT | TRBJ1-1 | TRBV28 | . | .
CASSLLGGSTDTQYF | TGTGCCAGCAGCCTGCTAGGAGGAAGCACAGATACGCAGTATTTT | TRBJ2-3 | TRBV5-4 | . | .
CASSLTSGRTGELFF | TGTGCCAGCAGTTTGACTAGCGGGCGCACCGGGGAGCTGTTTTTT | TRBJ2-2 | TRBV6-4 | . | TRBD2
CSAGDNKLFF | TGCAGTGCCGGGGACAATAAACTGTTTTTT | TRBJ1-4 | TRBV20-1 | . | .
CASSLETGNSPLHF | TGCGCCAGCAGCTTGGAGACAGGGAATTCACCCCTCCACTTT | TRBJ1-6 | TRBV5-1 | . | TRBD1
CASSPTSGRGTGETQYF | TGTGCCAGCAGCCCGACTAGCGGGAGGGGAACGGGGGAGACCCAGTACTTC | TRBJ2-5 | TRBV27 | . | TRBD2
CASSPDKGVQPQHF | TGTGCCAGCTCACCTGACAAGGGGGTTCAGCCCCAGCATTTT | TRBJ1-5 | TRBV18 | once | .
CASSVIAGGNEQFF | TGTGCCAGCAGTGTGATAGCGGGAGGGAATGAGCAGTTCTTC | TRBJ2-1 | TRBV27 | . | TRBD2
CASTRQGPSTDTQYF | TGTGCCAGCACGAGACAGGGACCTAGCACAGATACGCAGTATTTT | TRBJ2-3 | TRBV6-6 | . | TRBD1
CASSSAPTGTYGYTF | TGTGCCAGCAGTTCCGCCCCGACAGGGACCTATGGCTACACCTTC | TRBJ1-2 | TRBV28 | . | TRBD1
CASSLPGTAYNEQFF | TGTGCCAGCAGTCTTCCCGGGACAGCCTACAATGAGCAGTTCTTC | TRBJ2-1 | TRBV28 | . | TRBD1
CASSPTSGQYNEQFF | TGTGCCAGCAGTCCGACTAGCGGGCAATACAATGAGCAGTTCTTC | TRBJ2-1 | TRBV2 | . | TRBD2
CASSVGGQRTNTGELFF | TGTGCCAGCAGCGTAGGGGGGCAGCGTACGAACACCGGGGAGCTGTTTTTT | TRBJ2-2 | TRBV9 | . | .
CASSLSNRNYGYTF | TGTGCCAGCAGTTTATCTAACAGGAACTATGGCTACACCTTC | TRBJ1-2 | TRBV27 | once | .
CASRQGALNTEAFF | TGTGCCAGCAGACAGGGGGCTTTAAACACTGAAGCTTTCTTT | TRBJ1-1 | TRBV27 | . | TRBD1